This T cell receptor beta chain came from a study of shared clonotypes between healthy human individuals. Study-level information: The plates for each donor numbered three CD4 naive, three CD4 memory, two CD8 naive and one CD8 memory. General study findings and limits: Memory subsets had estimated richness that was generally smaller than that of naive subsets.

Germline CDR1 is KGHSH and CDR2 is LQKENI. The CDR3 covers 13 residues. Between the trimmed V and J ends, which lost 2 bases and 8 bases, there was a span of 12 bases. This clone was detected many times. Its matching antigen is unknown. Splitting the CD4+ cells yielded a CD45RA+ naive subset and a CD45RA-negative memory subset. TCRdb keeps only in-frame clones here, not all; method: immunoSEQ multiplex PCR. The sample lists roughly 1,000,000 clones; approximately 80% were seen once. The V call is TRBV18, the J call TRBJ1-1; D is perhaps TRBD1 (5 bases). The sequence was obtained from a young man in good health. Some clones in this sample may be carry-over from other donors' samples. Sequencing was performed on memory CD4+ T cells from PBMCs. Subset here: CD45RA-negative fraction. The CDR3 is CASSPNDSREAFF. The DNA for the CDR3 is TGTGCCAGCTCACCAAATGACAGCCGCGAAGCTTTCTTT.